Shown below are 17 T cell receptor beta chains from a single sample sequenced in a study of T cells in Graves' hyperthyroidism and ophthalmopathy. RNA transcripts served as the template for amplifying TCR beta CDR3 regions. A first-round RT-PCR of the TCR CDR3 used the HTBI primer set. From the multiplex PCR reads, TCRdb called clonotypes with MiXCR, one entry per CDR3 protein. The data show 600,000 to 700,000 distinct CDR3 sequences, with about 45% seen just once and approximately 7.2% held by the top ten. The sequenced sample consisted of peripheral blood or thyroid tissue (not recorded which). The source is an adult man with Graves' disease, either hyperthyroidism or ophthalmopathy (not recorded which).

There are many counts of this clonotype. CDR3 sequence: CASSLASEAFF. CDR3 DNA sequence: TGTGCCAGCAGCTTAGCTTCTGAAGCTTTCTTT. The chain is built from TRBV7-8 and TRBJ1-1, with unresolved D. V lost 0 bases and J lost 6, with 2 bases in between. This CDR3 has 11 amino acids. Germline V CDR1 and CDR2: SGHVS, FQNEAQ.

This clonotype was observed at least ten times. The chain joins TRBV24-1 to TRBJ1-2; D possibly corresponds to TRBD1 (5 bases). V was cut by 4 bases and J by 4 bases, with 9 bases left in between. The V gene's germline CDR1 is KGHDR and CDR2 SFDVKD. The CDR3 covers 13 residues. The CDR3 is CATSDDSPYGYTF. The CDR3 nucleotides are TGTGCCACCAGTGACGACAGCCCCTATGGCTACACCTTC.

The chain couples TRBV29-1 to TRBJ2-7, with TRBD1 matching 9 bases. The trim removed 3 bases at V and 5 bases at J, leaving 11 bases unmatched. CDR3 length equals 15 residues. Germline V gives CDR1 SQVTM, CDR2 ANQGSEA. The CDR3 here is CSVDTARDRVNEQYF. The CDR3 nucleotides read TGCAGCGTTGATACAGCCCGGGACAGGGTCAACGAGCAGTACTTC.

The rearrangement joins TRBV2 to TRBJ2-1; 12 bases align to TRBD2. Losses at the gene ends were 4 bases for V and 7 bases for J; bases not matched to a gene: 5. Germline lookup yields CDR1 SNHLY and CDR2 FYNNEI. CDR3 length: 15 residues. For the CDR3, the DNA is TGTGCCAGCAGTGTCGGGACTAGCGGGTCGAATGAGCAGTTCTTC. Its translation: CASSVGTSGSNEQFF.

This clonotype has just a few counts. The V and J genes are TRBV2 and TRBJ2-7; 13 nucleotides match TRBD2. CDR1 and CDR2 from the germline V gene are SNHLY and FYNNEI. The CDR3 sequence is 15 residues long. After removal of 6 bases from V and 3 bases from J, the junction contained 5 bases not matched to a gene. The CDR3 region is CASREGLAGLYEQYF. The DNA of the CDR3 is TGTGCCAGCAGGGAGGGACTAGCGGGACTCTACGAGCAGTACTTC.

The chain is built from TRBV7-6 and TRBJ2-2, with TRBD1 as a possible D gene (6 bases). This CDR3 is built from 17 residues. V was shortened by 5 bases and J by 4 bases, with 20 bases between the two germline ends. Looked up from germline, CDR1 is SGHVS and CDR2 is FNYEAQ. CDR3 region: CASSRVGSGALTGELFF. Here the CDR3 DNA reads TGTGCCAGCAGCCGAGTGGGCTCAGGGGCCCTCACCGGGGAGCTGTTTTTT.

This clonotype was found a few times. V and J are TRBV12-3 or TRBV12-4 and TRBJ1-1, with D possibly TRBD1 on 6 matching bases. The CDR3 spans 14 residues. V lost 4 bases and J lost 3, with 12 bases in between. The CDR3 DNA follows: TGTGCCAGCAGTTGGGGACAAATAGACACTGAAGCTTTCTTT. It encodes CASSWGQIDTEAFF.

This chain joins TRBV2 and TRBJ2-7, with TRBD2 matching over 9 bases. Germline lookup yields CDR1 SNHLY and CDR2 FYNNEI. The CDR3 consists of 16 residues. J gave up 2 bases and V 2 bases, and 7 bases lay outside the gene matches. CDR3 sequence: CASSERGGGAPYEQYF. The CDR3 DNA sequence: TGTGCCAGCAGTGAACGGGGCGGGGGGGCCCCCTACGAGCAGTACTTC. Drawing the rest from reference TRBV2 and TRBJ2-7, the complete variable domain is EPEVTQTPSHQVTQMGQEVILRCVPISNHLYFYWYRQILGQKVEFLVSFYNNEISEKSEIFDDQFSVERPDGSNFTLKIRSTKLEDSAMYFCASSERGGGAPYEQYFGPGTRLTVT.

V gene TRBV7-8 combines with J gene TRBJ2-7; D ambiguous. V lost 5 bases, J lost 0 bases, and 11 bases lay in between. Looked up from germline, CDR1 is SGHVS and CDR2 is FQNEAQ. CDR3 size: 14 residues. CDR3: CASSLNTASYEQYF. CDR3 bases: TGTGCCAGCAGCCTAAACACAGCCTCCTACGAGCAGTACTTC.

This clonotype was observed once. This chain connects TRBV7-6 to TRBJ2-5; possibly TRBD1 for D (7 bases). V was trimmed by 10 bases and J by 2 bases, leaving 14 bases between them. Germline V gene lookup returns CDR1 SGHVS and CDR2 FNYEAQ. The CDR3 covers 13 residues. The CDR3 DNA reads as TGTGCCATTGGACAGGAGGGACAAGAGACCCAGTACTTC. Translating it yields CAIGQEGQETQYF.

This rearrangement joins TRBV2 to TRBJ1-1; 8 positions agree with TRBD1. This CDR3 has 16 amino acids. V shed 5 bases, J shed 5 bases, and the junction held 13 bases outside the gene matches. Germline assignment: CDR1 SNHLY and CDR2 FYNNEI. Written as DNA, the CDR3 is TGTGCCAGCAGTATCTACCCCAGGGGGCGGAGGACTGAAGCTTTCTTT. This encodes CASSIYPRGRRTEAFF. The full variable domain, completed using reference TRBV2 and TRBJ1-1, is EPEVTQTPSHQVTQMGQEVILRCVPISNHLYFYWYRQILGQKVEFLVSFYNNEISEKSEIFDDQFSVERPDGSNFTLKIRSTKLEDSAMYFCASSIYPRGRRTEAFFGQGTRLTVV.

Details on this clonotype: Just one base apart from a much larger clone, this may be a read error. The genes are TRBV2 and TRBJ1-5; D not resolved. From germline, CDR1 is SNHLY and CDR2 FYNNEI. The CDR3 covers 14 residues. The chain's CDR3 is CVSSLEGARDPQHF. The CDR3 nucleotides are TGTGTCAGCAGCTTAGAAGGAGCCAGAGACCCCCAGCATTTT.

This clonotype occurred many times. The chain carries TRBV7-9 and TRBJ2-5; D perhaps matches TRBD1 (6 bases). Trimming left V 5 bases short and J 5 bases short, with 9 bases between. This CDR3 region has 12 residues. Germline loops: CDR1 SEHNR, CDR2 FQNEAQ (reference sequence). The CDR3 region has the DNA TGTGCCAGCAGCCTGGGGGCGGAGACCCAGTACTTC. It specifies CASSLGAETQYF.

The CDR3 sequence is CASSDGTAYNSPLHF. The CDR3 nucleotides read TGTGCCAGCAGTGATGGCACCGCTTATAATTCACCCCTCCACTTT. This chain joins TRBV2 and TRBJ1-6; D call uncertain. The germline gives CDR1 SNHLY, CDR2 FYNNEI. This CDR3 is 15 amino acids long. V was shortened by 3 bases and J by 4 bases, with 10 bases between the two germline ends.

This clonotype was detected many times. The chain recombines TRBV29-1 with TRBJ1-1, with TRBD1 as a possible D gene (6 bases). Germline loops: CDR1 SQVTM, CDR2 ANQGSEA. CDR3 length: 13 residues. V lost 6 bases to trimming and J lost 1 base, with 12 bases between them. The CDR3 loop reads CSVATGANTEAFF. The CDR3 DNA sequence: TGCAGCGTAGCCACGGGGGCGAACACTGAAGCTTTCTTT.

This clonotype has more than one count but fewer than ten. This chain joins TRBV7-8 and TRBJ1-1, with D perhaps matching TRBD1 (6 bases). V dropped 6 bases and J dropped 0 bases, with 23 bases sitting between them. The CDR3 is 18 amino acids. The germline V gene has CDR1 SGHVS and CDR2 FQNEAQ. In nucleotides, the CDR3 is TGTGCCAGCAGGAGGGATGGTACAGGGTCGATTATGAACACTGAAGCTTTCTTT. This sequence encodes CASRRDGTGSIMNTEAFF.

This clonotype has just one count. The germline gene is not matched at one end of the junction; a read error may be the cause. This sequence joins TRBV12-3 or TRBV12-4 and TRBJ1-3; 7 nucleotides match TRBD1. The CDR3 totals 12 residues. The CDR3 DNA is TGTGCCGGCAGGACAGGCCAGGGCACCATATATTTT. Its translation is CAGRTGQGTIYF.